A selection of T cell receptor beta chains follows, all from one sample in a study of blood T cell repertoires in COVID-19. Data came from immunoSEQ multiplex PCR; TCRdb stores just in-frame clones and leaves some out. The repertoire holds a few hundred thousand clones, with roughly 90% as singletons. What was sequenced was peripheral blood. The receptors stem from a woman aged 25 to 39 with COVID-19, enrolled during active disease. The CDR3 runs from the conserved cysteine through the conserved F or W. A D gene is named only where the DNA matches it firmly. Clone size appears in some rows only: once, few, many, or a class for an expanded clone.

clone_size: few
j_call: TRBJ1-4
d_call: TRBD1
cdr3_length: 17
v_call: TRBV5-1
cdr3_aa: CASSFGQAPGNNEKLFF
cdr3_nt: TGCGCCAGCAGCTTCGGACAGGCCCCTGGTAATAATGAAAAACTGTTTTTT

clone_size: .
j_call: TRBJ2-5
d_call: TRBD2
cdr3_length: 14
v_call: TRBV5-4
cdr3_aa: CASSIAGVQETQYF
cdr3_nt: TGTGCCAGCAGCATCGCGGGAGTTCAAGAGACCCAGTACTTC

clone_size: once
j_call: TRBJ1-1
d_call: .
cdr3_length: 16
v_call: TRBV7-3
cdr3_aa: CASSGEVGARVTEAFF
cdr3_nt: TGTGCCAGCAGCGGGGAGGTCGGGGCTCGAGTCACTGAAGCTTTCTTT

clone_size: once
j_call: TRBJ1-1
d_call: .
cdr3_length: 12
v_call: TRBV10-2
cdr3_aa: CASSGRSTEAFF
cdr3_nt: TGCGCCAGCAGTGGGAGGAGCACTGAAGCTTTCTTT

clone_size: .
j_call: TRBJ1-1
d_call: .
cdr3_length: 13
v_call: TRBV30
cdr3_aa: CAWSVGQNTEAFF
cdr3_nt: TGTGCCTGGAGTGTAGGACAGAACACTGAAGCTTTCTTT

clone_size: .
j_call: TRBJ2-1
d_call: TRBD2
cdr3_length: 17
v_call: TRBV7-2
cdr3_aa: CASSSRLAGEPANEQFF
cdr3_nt: TGTGCCAGCAGCTCTCGACTAGCGGGGGAACCCGCCAATGAGCAGTTCTTC

clone_size: .
j_call: TRBJ1-4
d_call: .
cdr3_length: 14
v_call: TRBV5-1
cdr3_aa: CASSLGSGGEKLFF
cdr3_nt: TGCGCCAGCAGCTTGGGAAGTGGAGGGGAAAAACTGTTTTTT

clone_size: .
j_call: TRBJ1-1
d_call: .
cdr3_length: 16
v_call: TRBV6-2/TRBV6-3
cdr3_aa: CASSYSFRGLNTEAFF
cdr3_nt: TGTGCCAGCAGTTACTCGTTCAGGGGATTGAACACTGAAGCTTTCTTT

clone_size: .
j_call: TRBJ2-7
d_call: TRBD1
cdr3_length: 15
v_call: TRBV18
cdr3_aa: CASSPGQGISYEQYF
cdr3_nt: TGTGCCAGCTCACCCGGACAGGGAATTTCCTACGAGCAGTACTTC

clone_size: .
j_call: TRBJ2-7
d_call: TRBD2
cdr3_length: 18
v_call: TRBV5-1
cdr3_aa: CASSSGGLAGESSYEQYF
cdr3_nt: TGTGCCAGCAGCTCCGGAGGACTAGCGGGAGAGAGTTCCTACGAGCAGTACTTC

clone_size: .
j_call: TRBJ1-6
d_call: .
cdr3_length: 15
v_call: TRBV6-5
cdr3_aa: CASRPTAGVNSPLHF
cdr3_nt: TGTGCCAGCAGACCGACCGCGGGAGTTAATTCACCCCTCCACTTT

clone_size: .
j_call: TRBJ1-1
d_call: TRBD1
cdr3_length: 15
v_call: TRBV27
cdr3_aa: CASSPNRDRGTEAFF
cdr3_nt: TGTGCCAGCAGTCCTAACCGGGACAGGGGGACTGAAGCTTTCTTT

clone_size: .
j_call: TRBJ1-2
d_call: TRBD1
cdr3_length: 13
v_call: TRBV18
cdr3_aa: CASAGQGIHGYTF
cdr3_nt: TGTGCCAGCGCCGGACAGGGGATTCATGGCTACACCTTC

clone_size: once
j_call: TRBJ1-1
d_call: .
cdr3_length: 16
v_call: TRBV3-1/TRBV3-2
cdr3_aa: CASTLTGGTLNTEAFF
cdr3_nt: TGTGCCAGCACCCTCACGGGAGGAACTTTGAACACTGAAGCTTTCTTT

clone_size: .
j_call: TRBJ1-2
d_call: TRBD1
cdr3_length: 15
v_call: TRBV5-1
cdr3_aa: CASSLRGDREDGYTF
cdr3_nt: TGCGCCAGCAGCTTGCGGGGGGACAGGGAGGATGGCTACACCTTC

clone_size: once
j_call: TRBJ1-4
d_call: TRBD1
cdr3_length: 15
v_call: TRBV19
cdr3_aa: CASSRDRGTYEKLFF
cdr3_nt: TGTGCCAGTAGTAGAGACAGGGGGACGTATGAAAAACTGTTTTTT

clone_size: once
j_call: TRBJ2-3
d_call: TRBD2
cdr3_length: 14
v_call: TRBV10-3
cdr3_aa: CAIRERELTDTQYF
cdr3_nt: TGTGCCATCCGGGAGCGGGAGTTAACAGATACGCAGTATTTT

clone_size: .
j_call: TRBJ2-7
d_call: TRBD2
cdr3_length: 15
v_call: TRBV14
cdr3_aa: CASSQGTSGSYEQYF
cdr3_nt: TGTGCCAGCAGCCAAGGGACTAGCGGGAGCTACGAGCAGTACTTC

clone_size: .
j_call: TRBJ1-3
d_call: TRBD1
cdr3_length: 15
v_call: TRBV6-4
cdr3_aa: CASSAASGTGNTIYF
cdr3_nt: TGTGCCAGCAGTGCTGCTTCCGGGACAGGGAACACCATATATTTT

clone_size: .
j_call: TRBJ1-1
d_call: .
cdr3_length: 13
v_call: TRBV29-1
cdr3_aa: CSIFRERITEAFF
cdr3_nt: TGCAGCATCTTCCGGGAACGAATCACTGAAGCTTTCTTT

clone_size: .
j_call: TRBJ1-1
d_call: .
cdr3_length: 12
v_call: TRBV3-1/TRBV3-2
cdr3_aa: CASRTGNTEAFF
cdr3_nt: TGTGCCAGCCGAACAGGGAACACTGAAGCTTTCTTT

clone_size: .
j_call: TRBJ2-7
d_call: TRBD2
cdr3_length: 13
v_call: TRBV30
cdr3_aa: CAWRGLAGGEQYF
cdr3_nt: TGTGCCTGGAGAGGACTAGCGGGAGGCGAGCAGTACTTC

clone_size: .
j_call: TRBJ2-5
d_call: .
cdr3_length: 13
v_call: TRBV2
cdr3_aa: CASSAGRQETQYF
cdr3_nt: TGTGCCAGCAGTGCCGGGAGACAAGAGACCCAGTACTTC

clone_size: .
j_call: TRBJ1-5
d_call: .
cdr3_length: 12
v_call: TRBV30
cdr3_aa: CACARGYGPQHF
cdr3_nt: TGTGCCTGCGCGAGGGGGTATGGGCCCCAGCATTTT

clone_size: .
j_call: TRBJ2-3
d_call: .
cdr3_length: 15
v_call: TRBV6-5
cdr3_aa: CASSYSIGAADTQYF
cdr3_nt: TGTGCCAGCAGTTACTCGATTGGCGCGGCAGATACGCAGTATTTT

clone_size: .
j_call: TRBJ1-1
d_call: .
cdr3_length: 14
v_call: TRBV5-1
cdr3_aa: CASSLGGGNTEAFF
cdr3_nt: TGCGCCAGCAGCTTGGGAGGGGGGAACACTGAAGCTTTCTTT

clone_size: .
j_call: TRBJ1-3
d_call: .
cdr3_length: 14
v_call: TRBV28
cdr3_aa: CASSSILAGNTIYF
cdr3_nt: TGTGCCAGCAGTTCCATTTTAGCTGGAAACACCATATATTTT

clone_size: .
j_call: TRBJ2-2
d_call: .
cdr3_length: 14
v_call: TRBV2
cdr3_aa: CASGGRINTGELFF
cdr3_nt: TGTGCCAGCGGCGGGCGGATAAACACCGGGGAGCTGTTTTTT

clone_size: .
j_call: TRBJ2-7
d_call: .
cdr3_length: 11
v_call: TRBV12-3/TRBV12-4
cdr3_aa: CASSFRDEQYF
cdr3_nt: TGTGCCAGCAGTTTCAGGGACGAGCAGTACTTC

clone_size: once
j_call: TRBJ1-2
d_call: TRBD1
cdr3_length: 14
v_call: TRBV19
cdr3_aa: CASSIGQGAFGYTF
cdr3_nt: TGTGCCAGTAGTATCGGTCAGGGGGCCTTTGGCTACACCTTC

clone_size: .
j_call: TRBJ1-5
d_call: .
cdr3_length: 14
v_call: TRBV30
cdr3_aa: CAWSVRRSNQPQHF
cdr3_nt: TGTGCCTGGAGTGTAAGGAGAAGCAATCAGCCCCAGCATTTT

clone_size: .
j_call: TRBJ1-1
d_call: .
cdr3_length: 16
v_call: TRBV28
cdr3_aa: CASSLRSATGNSEAFF
cdr3_nt: TGTGCCAGCAGTTTGAGGTCGGCGACAGGTAACTCTGAAGCTTTCTTT

clone_size: .
j_call: TRBJ2-1
d_call: .
cdr3_length: 17
v_call: TRBV13
cdr3_aa: CASSDIMRNAANNEQFF
cdr3_nt: TGTGCCAGCAGCGATATTATGCGTAACGCTGCGAACAATGAGCAGTTCTTC

clone_size: once
j_call: TRBJ1-1
d_call: .
cdr3_length: 15
v_call: TRBV3-1/TRBV3-2
cdr3_aa: CASSPSSGVGTEAFF
cdr3_nt: TGTGCCAGCAGCCCCTCATCGGGGGTTGGCACTGAAGCTTTCTTT

clone_size: once
j_call: TRBJ1-2
d_call: .
cdr3_length: 13
v_call: TRBV30
cdr3_aa: CAWSGTAIYGYTF
cdr3_nt: TGTGCCTGGAGTGGGACAGCCATCTATGGCTACACCTTC

clone_size: .
j_call: TRBJ2-5
d_call: TRBD2
cdr3_length: 15
v_call: TRBV11-1
cdr3_aa: CASSLEAGVQETQYF
cdr3_nt: TGTGCCAGCAGCTTAGAAGCGGGGGTCCAAGAGACCCAGTACTTC

clone_size: .
j_call: TRBJ2-7
d_call: TRBD1
cdr3_length: 14
v_call: TRBV27
cdr3_aa: CASSLGQGAYEQYF
cdr3_nt: TGTGCCAGCAGTCTCGGGCAGGGGGCCTACGAGCAGTACTTC

clone_size: once
j_call: TRBJ1-1
d_call: .
cdr3_length: 15
v_call: TRBV4-1
cdr3_aa: CASSHPDRMNTEAFF
cdr3_nt: TGCGCCAGCAGCCACCCGGACAGAATGAACACTGAAGCTTTCTTT

clone_size: .
j_call: TRBJ2-1
d_call: .
cdr3_length: 16
v_call: TRBV11-1
cdr3_aa: CASSYLGAGSYNEQFF
cdr3_nt: TGTGCCAGCAGCTACCTGGGGGCCGGCTCCTACAATGAGCAGTTCTTC

clone_size: few
j_call: TRBJ2-7
d_call: .
cdr3_length: 14
v_call: TRBV20-1
cdr3_aa: CSASYQYGTPGLHF
cdr3_nt: TGCAGTGCTAGTTATCAGTATGGGACTCCCGGTTTGCACTTC

clone_size: .
j_call: TRBJ2-7
d_call: .
cdr3_length: 13
v_call: TRBV28
cdr3_aa: CASSLASPYEQYF
cdr3_nt: TGTGCCAGCAGTCTGGCTAGTCCCTACGAGCAGTACTTC

clone_size: once
j_call: TRBJ2-1
d_call: .
cdr3_length: 14
v_call: TRBV30
cdr3_aa: CAWSVKAAYNEQFF
cdr3_nt: TGTGCCTGGAGTGTTAAAGCGGCCTACAATGAGCAGTTCTTC

clone_size: .
j_call: TRBJ2-7
d_call: TRBD1
cdr3_length: 14
v_call: TRBV27
cdr3_aa: CASSRGTGAYEQYF
cdr3_nt: TGTGCCAGCAGCCGAGGGACAGGGGCCTACGAGCAGTACTTC

clone_size: .
j_call: TRBJ2-1
d_call: TRBD2
cdr3_length: 14
v_call: TRBV7-9
cdr3_aa: CASSGGAGYNEQFF
cdr3_nt: TGTGCCAGCAGCGGGGGAGCGGGGTACAATGAGCAGTTCTTC